One sample yielded the 29 T cell receptor beta chains listed below, sequenced in a study of blood T cell repertoires in COVID-19. Assay used: immunoSEQ multiplex PCR; TCRdb lists only in-frame clones, some missing. The data contain 80,000 or so clones, roughly 89% of them singletons. Sequenced sample: peripheral blood. The receptors originated from a man aged 45-60 years with acute or convalescent COVID-19.

The chain has TRBV28 and TRBJ1-4; D uncertain. Per germline, CDR1 MDHEN and CDR2 SYDVKM. This CDR3 region has 16 residues. The germline V and J ends were trimmed by 2 bases and 1 base, with 11 bases remaining between them. The CDR3 nucleotides are TGTGCCAGCAGTTTAGGCCGGGGAAGAACTAATGAAAAACTGTTTTTT. Translation gives CASSLGRGRTNEKLFF.

This rearrangement joins TRBV27 to TRBJ1-2, with 8 nucleotides matching TRBD1. The junction had 7 bases not matched to a gene; V was cut back by 6 bases and J by 4 bases. The CDR3 is made up of 14 amino acids. Per the germline V gene, CDR1 is MNHEY and CDR2 is SMNVEV (reference sequence). The CDR3 spells CASRDQGAGYGYTF. The CDR3 bases are TGTGCCAGCAGGGATCAGGGGGCTGGCTATGGCTACACCTTC.

The gene calls are TRBV7-6 and TRBJ2-5; no definite D call. The germline gives CDR1 SGHVS, CDR2 FNYEAQ. The V gene lost 3 bases and the J gene lost 5 bases, with 7 bases spanning the gap. The CDR3 extends over 12 amino acids. DNA for the CDR3: TGTGCCAGCAGCTTTCTCCGGGAGACCCAGTACTTC. It codes for CASSFLRETQYF.

The rearrangement uses TRBV10-3 and TRBJ2-5; TRBD2 is a possible D gene (6 bases). The germline CDR1 and CDR2 sequences are ENHRY and SYGVKD. V was clipped by 4 bases and J by 2 bases, with 14 bases between them. The CDR3 loop spans 15 amino acids. The CDR3 loop reads CAISGGASEQETQYF. The CDR3 region has the DNA TGTGCCATCAGTGGAGGGGCTAGCGAACAAGAGACCCAGTACTTC.

The chain links TRBV15 to TRBJ1-4, with D possibly being TRBD1 (5 bases). Germline CDR1 LNHNV, CDR2 YYDKDF (reference sequence). This CDR3 has 15 amino acids. Deletions cut 0 bases from V and 4 bases from J, with 9 bases between. Written as DNA, the CDR3 is TGTGCCACCAGCAGAGATCGGGGGGATAATGAAAAACTGTTTTTT. Its translation: CATSRDRGDNEKLFF. The whole variable domain, filled in from reference TRBV15 and TRBJ1-4, reads DAMVIQNPRYQVTQFGKPVTLSCSQTLNHNVMYWYQQKSSQAPKLLFHYYDKDFNNEADTPDNFQSRRPNTSFCFLDIRSPGLGDTAMYLCATSRDRGDNEKLFFGSGTQLSVL.

This clone showed up just once. The rearrangement uses TRBV18 and TRBJ1-6; 9 bases agree with TRBD1. CDR3 length: 14 amino acids. J was trimmed by 7 bases and V by 6 bases; bases with no gene match: 4. From germline, CDR1 is KGHSH and CDR2 LQKENI. The CDR3 region is CASSKDRGNSPLHF. CDR3 coding DNA: TGTGCCAGCTCGAAGGACAGGGGCAATTCACCCCTCCACTTT.

This clone has just one count. The gene calls are TRBV4-1 and TRBJ1-6, with a weak D call TRBD1 (6 bases). The germline V and J ends were trimmed by 5 bases and 7 bases, with 21 bases remaining between them. In germline, CDR1 is MGHRA, CDR2 YSYEKL. The CDR3 totals 17 residues. The CDR3, as DNA: TGCGCCAGCAGCTACCCTGGGGGCGCAAAAAGGAATTCACCCCTCCACTTT. Translating gives CASSYPGGAKRNSPLHF.

In this sample, this clone turned up a few times. V gene TRBV5-4 combines with J gene TRBJ1-4; 8 bases are shared with TRBD1. The V gene end was trimmed by 2 bases and the J gene end by 8 bases; junction bases not matched to a gene: 11. CDR3 length equals 16 residues. CDR1 SGHNT and CDR2 YYREEE come from the germline V gene (reference sequence). As DNA, the CDR3 is TGTGCCAGCAGCTTTACCGCCGGGACAGGAAGGGAAAAACTGTTTTTT. Translation gives CASSFTAGTGREKLFF.

The chain uses TRBV7-2 and TRBJ2-3; D might be TRBD1 (5 bases). The CDR3 is 14 residues long. Looked up from germline, CDR1 is SGHTA and CDR2 is FQGNSA. V gave up 4 bases and J gave up 2 bases, with 10 bases separating them. The CDR3 DNA is TGTGCCAGCAGCTCTCAGGGTCCCACAGATACGCAGTATTTT. Translating gives CASSSQGPTDTQYF. The whole variable domain, remainder taken from reference TRBV7-2 and TRBJ2-3, is GAGVSQSPSNKVTEKGKDVELRCDPISGHTALYWYRQSLGQGLEFLIYFQGNSAPDKSGLPSDRFSAERTGGSVSTLTIQRTQQEDSAVYLCASSSQGPTDTQYFGPGTRLTVL.

The chain is built from TRBV4-1 and TRBJ1-4, with TRBD1 matching over 7 bases. There are 14 residues in the CDR3. The germline V gene encodes CDR1 MGHRA and CDR2 YSYEKL. V was pared by 1 base and J by 8 bases, with 4 bases of the junction left unmatched. CDR3 region: CASSQVAGGEKLFF. CDR3 DNA: TGCGCCAGCAGCCAAGTGGCAGGGGGGGAAAAACTGTTTTTT.

V is TRBV16 and J is TRBJ1-2; 8 nucleotides match TRBD1. J gave up 5 bases and V 2 bases, and 10 bases lay outside the gene matches. The CDR3 loop spans 16 amino acids. Germline lookup yields CDR1 KGHSY and CDR2 FQNENV. DNA of the CDR3: TGTGCCAGCAGCCAACGTGGTGGACAGGGTTCTTATGGCTACACCTTC. Protein product: CASSQRGGQGSYGYTF.

Regarding this clone: One end of the junction varies from germline; a read error may be responsible. V is TRBV7-9 and J is TRBJ2-1, with D possibly being TRBD2 (7 bases). Germline V gene sequence: CDR1 SEHNR, CDR2 FQNEAQ (reference sequence). CDR3 size: 12 residues. CDR3 in amino acids: CASSYSPSGGVF. As DNA, the CDR3 is TGTGCCAGCAGCTACAGTCCCTCGGGGGGCGTCTTC.

This clone is a singleton in its sample. This chain links TRBV28 with TRBJ2-3; 11 nucleotides match TRBD2. The germline CDR1 and CDR2 sequences are MDHEN and SYDVKM. V lost 4 bases and J lost 2; bases outside the gene matches: 5. The CDR3 is 16 residues long. CDR3 nucleotide sequence: TGTGCCAGCAGTTCGGGGACTAGCGGACCCACAGATACGCAGTATTTT. Its protein product is CASSSGTSGPTDTQYF.

J is TRBJ2-3 and V is TRBV27; D is unresolved. The germline V and J ends were trimmed by 11 bases and 0 bases, with 3 bases remaining between them. CDR1 and CDR2 (germline): MNHEY, SMNVEV (reference sequence). The CDR3 consists of 10 residues. The CDR3 loop reads CAPSTDTQYF. As DNA, the CDR3 is TGTGCCCCGAGCACAGATACGCAGTATTTT.

The V call is TRBV3-1 (or the pseudogene TRBV3-2), the J call TRBJ1-2; TRBD1 might be the D (5 bases). This CDR3 spans 12 amino acids. Germline V gives CDR1 LGHDT, CDR2 YNNKEL (reference sequence). V lost 8 bases and J lost 8, with 15 bases in between. CDR3 residues: CASRDRAGGYTF. Written as DNA, the CDR3 is TGTGCCAGCCGGGACCGGGCGGGAGGCTACACCTTC.

V is TRBV6-2 or TRBV6-3 and J is TRBJ1-4; D is possibly TRBD1 (6 bases). The length of the CDR3 is 14 residues. V was pared by 6 bases and J by 8 bases, with 16 bases between. Per germline, CDR1 MNHEY and CDR2 SVGEGT. The CDR3 sequence: CASSFTGLREKLFF. For the CDR3, the DNA is TGTGCCAGCAGCTTCACAGGGCTCCGGGAAAAACTGTTTTTT.

The CDR3 is CATSDSGQGTWNEQFF. The CDR3 region has the DNA TGTGCCACCAGTGATTCGGGACAGGGAACGTGGAATGAGCAGTTCTTC. The chain has TRBV24-1 and TRBJ2-1; 9 bases line up with TRBD1. V lost 2 bases to trimming and J lost 7 bases; unmatched junction nucleotides: 8. From germline, CDR1 is KGHDR and CDR2 SFDVKD. CDR3 size: 16 residues.

The CDR3, as DNA: TGTGCCAGCAGCTTAGCGCTCGGGGGGGCGGGTAATTCACCCCTCCACTTT. It translates to CASSLALGGAGNSPLHF. The rearrangement uses TRBV7-2 and TRBJ1-6; D is possibly TRBD1 (6 bases). This CDR3 region has 17 residues. Germline V CDR1 and CDR2: SGHTA, FQGNSA. Trimming pared 0 bases from V and 6 bases from J, leaving 15 bases between.

The chain combines TRBV11-2 with TRBJ2-5; the D gene is possibly TRBD1 (6 bases). The V end lost 5 bases, the J end lost 5 bases, and 18 bases lay between the germline ends. Germline V gives CDR1 SGHAT, CDR2 FQNNGV. The CDR3 spans 15 residues. CDR3 in DNA: TGTGCCAGCAGCCTACTAACACAGGGATCGGAGACCCAGTACTTC. This sequence encodes CASSLLTQGSETQYF. The variable domain in full, with the rest retrieved from reference TRBV11-2 and TRBJ2-5, is EAGVAQSPRYKIIEKRQSVAFWCNPISGHATLYWYQQILGQGPKLLIQFQNNGVVDDSQLPKDRFSAERLKGVDSTLKIQPAKLEDSAVYLCASSLLTQGSETQYFGPGTRLLVL.

The rearrangement uses TRBV5-8 and TRBJ1-4, with D possibly being TRBD1 (5 bases). The CDR3 sequence is 14 residues long. In germline, CDR1 is SGHTS, CDR2 YDEGEE. V was clipped by 2 bases and J by 6 bases, with 11 bases between them. CDR3 in amino acids: CASSFPGSDEKLFF. The CDR3 DNA reads TGTGCCAGCAGCTTCCCAGGGTCGGATGAAAAACTGTTTTTT. Based on the CDR3 plus reference TRBV5-8 and TRBJ1-4, the full variable domain is EAGVTQSPTHLIKTRGQQATLRCSPISGHTSVYWYQQALGLGLQFLLWYDEGEERNRGNFPPRFSGRQFPNYSSELNVNALELEDSALYLCASSFPGSDEKLFFGSGTQLSVL.

The chain has TRBV5-6 and TRBJ2-3; the match to TRBD1 covers 9 bases. With V trimmed by 0 bases and J by 4 bases, 6 bases remained unmatched. This CDR3 contains 16 residues. Per germline, CDR1 SGHDT and CDR2 YYEEEE. DNA of the CDR3: TGTGCCAGCAGCTTGGGTCCGGGACAGGGATCAGATACGCAGTATTTT. This translates into CASSLGPGQGSDTQYF.

V usage is TRBV2 and J usage is TRBJ1-4; 7 bases map to TRBD1. The germline V gene has CDR1 SNHLY and CDR2 FYNNEI. The CDR3 sequence is 14 residues long. Germline trimming cut 7 bases from V and 2 bases from J; bases unmatched to any gene: 4. The CDR3 DNA is TGTGCCAGCAATAGGGGGCAGACTAATGAAAAACTGTTTTTT. Translating gives CASNRGQTNEKLFF.

The J gene is TRBJ2-1, the V gene TRBV27, with 13 bases lining up with TRBD2. This CDR3 spans 15 amino acids. V gave up 2 bases and J gave up 7 bases; unmatched junction bases: 2. Germline values: CDR1 MNHEY, CDR2 SMNVEV (reference sequence). CDR3 in DNA: TGTGCCAGCAGTTTAATGACTAGCGGGGGGAATGAGCAGTTCTTC. It specifies CASSLMTSGGNEQFF.

The V call is TRBV10-3, the J call TRBJ2-7, with TRBD2 matching 7 bases. The germline gives CDR1 ENHRY, CDR2 SYGVKD. The CDR3 loop spans 15 amino acids. The V and J ends lost 3 bases and 2 bases, in that order; junction bases with no gene match: 7. The CDR3 region is CAISDGTTKTYEQYF. In nucleotides, the CDR3 is TGTGCCATCAGTGACGGGACTACCAAGACCTACGAGCAGTACTTC.

The V and J genes are TRBV28 and TRBJ1-2, with D maybe TRBD1 (6 bases). This CDR3 has 14 amino acids. CDR1 and CDR2 from the germline V gene are MDHEN and SYDVKM. The V end was cut by 3 bases, the J end by 4 bases, with 12 bases between. CDR3 DNA sequence: TGTGCCAGCAGTTTTCAGGGGACTACCTATGGCTACACCTTC. This translates into CASSFQGTTYGYTF.

This chain's CDR3 is CASSQVYGGGYGYTF. CDR3 in DNA: TGTGCCAGCAGCCAAGTTTATGGGGGCGGCTATGGCTACACCTTC. V gene TRBV3-1 (or the pseudogene TRBV3-2) combines with J gene TRBJ1-2; D is perhaps TRBD1 (6 bases). V lost 1 base and J lost 4, with 13 bases in between. Germline V CDR1 and CDR2: LGHDT, YNNKEL (reference sequence). The CDR3 extends over 15 amino acids.

The genes are TRBV27 and TRBJ1-4, with 7 nucleotides matching TRBD1. The J segment lost 8 bases and the V segment lost 9 bases, leaving 9 bases of the junction unmatched. Germline loops: CDR1 MNHEY, CDR2 SMNVEV (reference sequence). This CDR3 region has 13 residues. Written as DNA, the CDR3 is TGTGCCAGTTCCGACAGGGAACGGGAAAAACTGTTTTTT. It specifies CASSDREREKLFF.

The genes are TRBV10-3 and TRBJ2-3, with TRBD2 matching over 8 bases. This CDR3 is built from 14 residues. Germline CDR1 is ENHRY and CDR2 is SYGVKD. After removal of 2 bases from V and 3 bases from J, the junction contained 1 base not matched to a gene. The CDR3: CAISEGLATDTQYF. Here the CDR3 DNA reads TGTGCCATCAGTGAGGGACTAGCTACAGATACGCAGTATTTT.

The V call is TRBV6-5, the J call TRBJ2-3, with 11 bases lining up with TRBD2. J was trimmed by 3 bases and V by 6 bases; bases with no gene match: 5. This CDR3 spans 15 amino acids. CDR1 and CDR2 (germline): MNHEY, SVGAGI. The CDR3 loop reads CASRLAGGGTDTQYF. The CDR3 bases are TGTGCCAGCAGGCTAGCGGGGGGAGGAACAGATACGCAGTATTTT.